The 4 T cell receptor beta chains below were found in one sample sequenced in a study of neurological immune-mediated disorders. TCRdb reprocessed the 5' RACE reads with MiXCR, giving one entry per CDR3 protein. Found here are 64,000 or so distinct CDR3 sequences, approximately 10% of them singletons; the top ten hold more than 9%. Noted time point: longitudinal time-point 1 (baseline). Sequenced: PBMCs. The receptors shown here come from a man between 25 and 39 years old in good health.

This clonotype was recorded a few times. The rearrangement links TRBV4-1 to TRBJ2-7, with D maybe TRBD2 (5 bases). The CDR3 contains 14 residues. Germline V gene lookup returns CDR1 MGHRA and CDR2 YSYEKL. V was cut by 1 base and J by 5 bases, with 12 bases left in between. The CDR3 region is CASSQVPGLDEQYF. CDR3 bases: TGCGCCAGCAGCCAAGTACCGGGGTTGGACGAGCAGTACTTC.

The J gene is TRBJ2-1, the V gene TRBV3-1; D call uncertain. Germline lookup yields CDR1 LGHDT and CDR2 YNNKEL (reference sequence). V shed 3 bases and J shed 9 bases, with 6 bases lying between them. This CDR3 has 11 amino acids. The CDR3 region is CASSQVGEQFF. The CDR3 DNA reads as TGTGCCAGCAGCCAGGTGGGTGAGCAGTTCTTC.

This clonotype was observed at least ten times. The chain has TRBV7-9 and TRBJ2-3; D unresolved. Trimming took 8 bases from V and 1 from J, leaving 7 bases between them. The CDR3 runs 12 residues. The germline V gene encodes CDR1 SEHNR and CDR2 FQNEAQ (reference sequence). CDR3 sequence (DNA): TGTGCCAGCTGTTATGGCACAGATACGCAGTATTTT. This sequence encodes CASCYGTDTQYF.

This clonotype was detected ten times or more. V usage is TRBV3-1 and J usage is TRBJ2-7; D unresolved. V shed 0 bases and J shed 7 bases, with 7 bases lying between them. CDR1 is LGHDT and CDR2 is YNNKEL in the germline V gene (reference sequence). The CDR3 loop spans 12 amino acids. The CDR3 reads CASSQDQDEQYF. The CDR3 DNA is TGTGCCAGCAGCCAAGATCAAGATGAGCAGTACTTC.